This T cell receptor (beta chain) was captured by sequencing in a study of cytomegalovirus exposure and HLA in healthy donors. Study at large: Earlier findings included 100 million to 130 million unique TCR beta sequences obtained from 150 million to 200 million T cells.

13 Jbeta primers and 60 Vbeta primers were used for the PCR. Clones were read by immunoSEQ multiplex PCR, and TCRdb kept only the in-frame ones, dropping some. This sample yields 140,000 to 150,000 clones, of which over 65% are seen a single time; about 2.9% belongs to the top ten. V lost 6 bases, J lost 0 bases, and 20 bases lay in between. Germline V gene lookup returns CDR1 SNHLY and CDR2 FYNNEI. The CDR3 runs 17 residues. Study outcomes and limitations: When the data were analyzed later, several of the most significant clusters appeared to be linked to common viral pathogens.

Regarding this clone: The antigen is unknown.

What was sequenced was PBMCs. The chain uses TRBV2 and TRBJ1-1; D is possibly TRBD1 (6 bases). This clonotype was obtained from a female donor in good health and CMV-seronegative. This chain's CDR3 is CASRVFLGTQLNTEAFF. The CDR3 coding sequence is TGTGCCAGCAGGGTCTTTCTCGGGACACAGCTGAACACTGAAGCTTTCTTT.